This is a list of T cell receptor beta chains from one sample in a study of T cells in Graves' hyperthyroidism and ophthalmopathy. MiXCR was run by TCRdb on the multiplex PCR reads, yielding one entry per CDR3 protein. The sample lists hundreds of thousands of distinct CDR3 sequences, more than 15% seen once, with 2.5% to 4% in the top ten. The sequencing input was blood. The receptor set was obtained from a woman in her thirties or forties with Graves' ophthalmopathy. Both conserved end residues are part of each CDR3. Fields, in order: J gene, V gene, clone size, CDR3 protein. The size entry is marked missing in some rows and otherwise reads once, few, many or a size class.

TRBJ1-1 | TRBV6-1 | - | CASSARGGTAIAPEAFF
TRBJ1-2 | TRBV7-9 | many | CASSAGTKNYGYTF
TRBJ2-1 | TRBV5-1 | few | CASSPTGSSSYNEQFF
TRBJ2-1 | TRBV29-1 | few | CSVDPYGNLEQFF
TRBJ2-5 | TRBV2 | - | CASSVGAGAKETQYF
TRBJ2-1 | TRBV10-3 | - | CAISVNGNEQFF
TRBJ1-5 | TRBV2 | few | CASMEGNNQPQHF
TRBJ1-4 | TRBV5-1 | - | CASSPQDGGNEKLFF
TRBJ1-1 | TRBV12-3/TRBV12-4 | - | CASRPDRSAAEAFF
TRBJ2-2 | TRBV6-1 | - | CASTHWSEGPGELFF
TRBJ2-3 | TRBV13 | - | CASSLDSTTDTQYF
TRBJ2-1 | TRBV5-1 | many | CASSLLRGDGPYNEQFF
TRBJ2-1 | TRBV27 | many | CASSTGAGNNEQFF
TRBJ2-1 | TRBV14 | - | CASSQDRVLANNNEQFF
TRBJ1-2 | TRBV2 | many | CASSDRGTGTGYTF
TRBJ2-7 | TRBV20-1 | many | CSARDEASGGEQYF
TRBJ2-3 | TRBV24-1 | - | CATSDFPSGSKDTQYF
TRBJ2-2 | TRBV7-3 | few | CASSFSRNTGELFF
TRBJ2-1 | TRBV5-1 | - | CASSPGGREVGEQFF
TRBJ2-4 | TRBV30 | - | CAWSVHLAKNIQYF
TRBJ2-7 | TRBV27 | many | CASSLSKGPYEQYF
TRBJ1-1 | TRBV18 | - | CAISTAGLGTEAFF